This note documents a single T cell receptor (beta chain) sequence. The antigen remains unidentified. One end of the junction is discordant with germline, which a read error may explain. The germline gives CDR1 MNHNS, CDR2 SASEGT. The CDR3 consists of 14 residues. The sample originates from a study of T cells in Graves' hyperthyroidism and ophthalmopathy. Exclusion of patients followed from uncontrolled infection, other autoimmune disease, pregnancy or lactation. Study-level findings and limits: From stable hyperthyroidism, ophthalmopathy was set apart by a 13 V-J model. Ophthalmopathy, as predicted by the model, came a median approximately 6.5 months after the prediction.

RNA transcripts provided the source from which TCR beta CDR3 regions were amplified. The primer set for the first-round RT-PCR of the TCR CDR3 was HTBI. Each CDR3 protein gets one entry after TCRdb re-called the multiplex PCR reads with MiXCR. The table shows some 380,000 distinct CDR3 sequences, with about 13% occurring only once. The material sequenced was blood. This sequence joins TRBV6-1 and TRBJ2-1; D unclear. This receptor was identified in a man aged 30-40 years with Graves' hyperthyroidism that later progressed to Graves' ophthalmopathy. CDR3 in DNA: TGTGCCGGCAGGAAGGTGGGCAGCTACAATGAGCAGTTCTTC. This codes for CAGRKVGSYNEQFF.